This TCR beta chain was sequenced during a study of PD-1 blockade in classical Hodgkin lymphoma. Study conclusions and caveats: Baseline TCR diversity was reportedly lower in newly diagnosed patients than healthy donors. In CD4+ cells, TCR diversity went up significantly by C4D1, but in CD8+ cells it did not.

The CDR3 is made up of 14 amino acids. Germline CDR1 LNHDA, CDR2 SQIVND (reference sequence). The V and J ends lost 7 bases and 10 bases respectively, with 17 bases between them. Comments on this clone: Its target is unknown.

Every one of the patients relapsed after autologous stem cell transplantation (brentuximab vedotin exposure was variable). Profiled with immunoSEQ multiplex PCR; TCRdb holds only in-frame clones, not every one. The profile shows 50,000 to 65,000 clones, roughly 91% of them singletons. The chain links TRBV19 to TRBJ1-6; D may be TRBD1 (6 bases). The specimen was peripheral blood mononuclear cells (PBMCs), collected before the second cycle of nivolumab. The sequence derives from a human donor with classical Hodgkin lymphoma. The CDR3 sequence is CASTDDRNRSPLHF. CDR3 coding DNA: TGTGCCAGTACCGACGACAGGAATCGGTCACCCCTCCACTTT.